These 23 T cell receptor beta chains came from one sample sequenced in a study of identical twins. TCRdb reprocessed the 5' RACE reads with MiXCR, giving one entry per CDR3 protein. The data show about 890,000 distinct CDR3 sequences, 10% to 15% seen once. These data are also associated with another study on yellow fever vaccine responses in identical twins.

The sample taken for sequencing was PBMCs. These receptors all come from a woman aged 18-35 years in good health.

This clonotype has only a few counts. The CDR3 DNA sequence: TGTGCCACCAGTGATTTCCCCGGGACAGGGACCTACAATGAGCAGTTCTTC. Protein: CATSDFPGTGTYNEQFF. This chain links TRBV24-1 with TRBJ2-1; 9 nucleotides align to TRBD1. This CDR3 region has 17 residues. CDR1 KGHDR and CDR2 SFDVKD come from the germline V gene. V trimming: 1 base; J trimming: 2 bases; junction bases outside the gene matches: 5.

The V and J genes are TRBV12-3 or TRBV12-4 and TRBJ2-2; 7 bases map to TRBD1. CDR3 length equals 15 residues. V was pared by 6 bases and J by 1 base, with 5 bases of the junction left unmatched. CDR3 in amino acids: CASRIRDRNTGELFF. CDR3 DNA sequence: TGTGCCAGCAGGATCCGGGACAGGAACACCGGGGAGCTGTTTTTT.

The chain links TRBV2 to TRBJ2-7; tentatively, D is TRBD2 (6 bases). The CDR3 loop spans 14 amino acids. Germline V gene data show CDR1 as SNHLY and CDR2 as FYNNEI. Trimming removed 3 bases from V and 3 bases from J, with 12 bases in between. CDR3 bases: TGTGCCAGCAGTGAGACTAGGATAATCTACGAGCAGTACTTC. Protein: CASSETRIIYEQYF.

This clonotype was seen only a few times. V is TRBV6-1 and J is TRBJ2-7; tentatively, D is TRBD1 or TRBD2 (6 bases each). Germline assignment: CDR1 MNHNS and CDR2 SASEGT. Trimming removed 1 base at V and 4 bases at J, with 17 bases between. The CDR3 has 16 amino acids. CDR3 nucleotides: TGTGCCAGCAGTGAAGGCAGTTGGAGGGGGAAGTACGAGCAGTACGTC. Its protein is CASSEGSWRGKYEQYV.

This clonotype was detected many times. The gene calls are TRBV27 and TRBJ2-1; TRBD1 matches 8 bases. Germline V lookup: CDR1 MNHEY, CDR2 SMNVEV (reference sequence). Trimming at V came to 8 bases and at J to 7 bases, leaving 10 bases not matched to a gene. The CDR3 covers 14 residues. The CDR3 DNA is TGTGCCAGCGGTCTGGACAGGGTCAGGAATGAGCAGTTCTTC. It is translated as CASGLDRVRNEQFF.

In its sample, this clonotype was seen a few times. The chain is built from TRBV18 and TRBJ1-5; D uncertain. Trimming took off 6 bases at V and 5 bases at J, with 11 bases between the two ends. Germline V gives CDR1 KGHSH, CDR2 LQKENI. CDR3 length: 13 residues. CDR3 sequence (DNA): TGTGCCAGCTCGCCGGCGGTGGATCAGCCCCAGCATTTT. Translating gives CASSPAVDQPQHF.

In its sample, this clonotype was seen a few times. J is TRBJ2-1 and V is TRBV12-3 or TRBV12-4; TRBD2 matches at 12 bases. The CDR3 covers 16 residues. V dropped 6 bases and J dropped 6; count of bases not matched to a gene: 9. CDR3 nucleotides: TGTGCCAGCAGCTCTTCCCTAGCGGGAGGGCCCAATGAGCAGTTCTTC. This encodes CASSSSLAGGPNEQFF.

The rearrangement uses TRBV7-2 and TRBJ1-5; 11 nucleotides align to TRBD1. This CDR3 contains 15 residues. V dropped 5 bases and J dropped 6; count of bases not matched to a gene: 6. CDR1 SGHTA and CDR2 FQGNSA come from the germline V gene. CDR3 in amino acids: CASSQRTGGFQPQHF. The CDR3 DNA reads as TGTGCCAGCAGCCAGAGGACAGGGGGCTTTCAGCCCCAGCATTTT. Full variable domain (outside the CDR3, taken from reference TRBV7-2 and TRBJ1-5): GAGVSQSPSNKVTEKGKDVELRCDPISGHTALYWYRQSLGQGLEFLIYFQGNSAPDKSGLPSDRFSAERTGGSVSTLTIQRTQQEDSAVYLCASSQRTGGFQPQHFGDGTRLSIL.

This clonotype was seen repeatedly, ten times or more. CDR3 region: CATSDSTGRQSNEQFF. In nucleotides, the CDR3 is TGTGCCACCAGTGATTCAACAGGGAGACAGTCCAATGAGCAGTTCTTC. The gene calls are TRBV24-1 and TRBJ2-1; maybe TRBD1 (6 bases). The CDR3 is 16 amino acids. Germline V lookup: CDR1 KGHDR, CDR2 SFDVKD. Deletions cut 2 bases from V and 6 bases from J, with 16 bases between.

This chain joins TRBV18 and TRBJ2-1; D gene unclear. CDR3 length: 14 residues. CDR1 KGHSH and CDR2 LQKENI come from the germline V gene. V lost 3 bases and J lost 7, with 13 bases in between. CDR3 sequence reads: CASSPGALGNEQFF. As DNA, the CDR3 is TGTGCCAGCTCACCTGGAGCGCTTGGGAATGAGCAGTTCTTC. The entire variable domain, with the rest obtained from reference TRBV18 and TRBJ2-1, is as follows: NAGVMQNPRHLVRRRGQEARLRCSPMKGHSHVYWYRQLPEEGLKFMVYLQKENIIDESGMPKERFSAEFPKEGPSILRIQQVVRGDSAAYFCASSPGALGNEQFFGPGTRLTVL.

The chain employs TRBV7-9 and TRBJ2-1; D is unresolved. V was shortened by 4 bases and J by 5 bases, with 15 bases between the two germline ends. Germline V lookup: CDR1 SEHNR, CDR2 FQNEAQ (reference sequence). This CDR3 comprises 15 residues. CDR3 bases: TGTGCCAGCAGCTCCCCAAAGGAGCGACACAATGAGCAGTTCTTC. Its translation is CASSSPKERHNEQFF.

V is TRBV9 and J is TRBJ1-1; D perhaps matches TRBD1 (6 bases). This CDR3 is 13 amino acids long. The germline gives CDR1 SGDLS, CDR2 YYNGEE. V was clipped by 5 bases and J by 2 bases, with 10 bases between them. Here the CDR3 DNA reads TGTGCCAGCAGGGGGGGGGCTAACACTGAAGCTTTCTTT. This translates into CASRGGANTEAFF.

CDR3 sequence reads: CASSLAVLTGELFF. The DNA of the CDR3 is TGCGCCAGCAGCTTGGCCGTGCTCACCGGGGAGCTGTTTTTT. This chain joins TRBV5-1 and TRBJ2-2; D is unclear. Trimming took off 0 bases at V and 4 bases at J, with 7 bases between the two ends. The CDR3 has 14 amino acids. Germline CDR1 is SGHRS and CDR2 is YFSETQ.

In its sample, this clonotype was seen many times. The CDR3 nucleotides read TGTGCCAGCAGAAGGACCTCCTACAATGAGCAGTTCTTC. Its protein product is CASRRTSYNEQFF. This chain connects TRBV27 to TRBJ2-1, with D unresolved. The length of the CDR3 is 13 residues. The V gene's germline CDR1 is MNHEY and CDR2 SMNVEV (reference sequence). V was shortened by 6 bases and J by 0 bases, with 6 bases between the two germline ends.

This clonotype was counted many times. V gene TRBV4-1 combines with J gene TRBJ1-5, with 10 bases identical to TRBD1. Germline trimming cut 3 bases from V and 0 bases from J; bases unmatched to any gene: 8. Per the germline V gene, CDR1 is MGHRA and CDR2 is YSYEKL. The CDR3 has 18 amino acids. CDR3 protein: CASSHRSGTGDSNQPQHF. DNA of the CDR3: TGCGCCAGCAGCCATCGTTCAGGGACAGGGGATAGCAATCAGCCCCAGCATTTT.

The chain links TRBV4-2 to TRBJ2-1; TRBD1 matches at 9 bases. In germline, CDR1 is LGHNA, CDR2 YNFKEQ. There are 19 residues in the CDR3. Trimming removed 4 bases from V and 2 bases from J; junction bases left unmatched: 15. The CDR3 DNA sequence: TGTGCCAGCAGCCCCTACGACAGGGGGGGGCTTTGGCCCTACAATGAGCAGTTCTTC. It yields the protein CASSPYDRGGLWPYNEQFF.

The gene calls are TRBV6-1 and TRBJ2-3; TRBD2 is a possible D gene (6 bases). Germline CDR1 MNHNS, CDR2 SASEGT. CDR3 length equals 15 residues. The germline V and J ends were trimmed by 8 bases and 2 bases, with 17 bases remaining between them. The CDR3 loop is CASGASGLYTDTQYF. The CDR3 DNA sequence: TGTGCCAGCGGAGCCTCGGGACTTTACACAGATACGCAGTATTTT.

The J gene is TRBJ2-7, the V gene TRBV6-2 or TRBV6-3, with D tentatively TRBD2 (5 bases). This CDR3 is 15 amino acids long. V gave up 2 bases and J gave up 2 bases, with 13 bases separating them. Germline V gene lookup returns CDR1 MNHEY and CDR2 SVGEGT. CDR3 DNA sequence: TGTGCCAGCAGTTACGACTCCCGGAGGCCCTACGAGCAGTACTTC. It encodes CASSYDSRRPYEQYF.

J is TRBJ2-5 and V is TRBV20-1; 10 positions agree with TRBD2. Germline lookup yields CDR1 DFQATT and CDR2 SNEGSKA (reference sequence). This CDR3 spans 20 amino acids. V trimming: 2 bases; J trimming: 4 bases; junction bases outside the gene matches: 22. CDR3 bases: TGCAGTGCTAGATATCTGCTGGGGGGACTAGCGCCACCCCGATCAGAGACCCAGTACTTC. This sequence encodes CSARYLLGGLAPPRSETQYF.

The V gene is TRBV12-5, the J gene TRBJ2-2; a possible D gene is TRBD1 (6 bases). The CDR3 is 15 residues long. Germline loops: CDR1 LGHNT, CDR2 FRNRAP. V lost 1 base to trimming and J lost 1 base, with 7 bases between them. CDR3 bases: TGTGCTAGTGGTTTGGGGGGACAGAACACCGGGGAGCTGTTTTTT. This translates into CASGLGGQNTGELFF. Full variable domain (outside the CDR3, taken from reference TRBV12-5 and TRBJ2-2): DARVTQTPRHKVTEMGQEVTMRCQPILGHNTVFWYRQTMMQGLELLAYFRNRAPLDDSGMPKDRFSAEMPDATLATLKIQPSEPRDSAVYFCASGLGGQNTGELFFGEGSRLTVL.

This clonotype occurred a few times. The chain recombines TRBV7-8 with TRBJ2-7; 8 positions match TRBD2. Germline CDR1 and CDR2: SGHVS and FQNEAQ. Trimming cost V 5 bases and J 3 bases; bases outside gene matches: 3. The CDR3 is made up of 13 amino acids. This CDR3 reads CASSAGLVYEQYF. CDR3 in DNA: TGTGCCAGCAGCGCGGGACTAGTCTACGAGCAGTACTTC.

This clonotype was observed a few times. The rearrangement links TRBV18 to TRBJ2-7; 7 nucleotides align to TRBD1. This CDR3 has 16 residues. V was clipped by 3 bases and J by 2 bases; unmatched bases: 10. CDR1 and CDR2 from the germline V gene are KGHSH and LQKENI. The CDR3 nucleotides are TGTGCCAGCTCACCGCTCGGGCAGGGGGTAGCCTACGAGCAGTACTTC. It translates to CASSPLGQGVAYEQYF.

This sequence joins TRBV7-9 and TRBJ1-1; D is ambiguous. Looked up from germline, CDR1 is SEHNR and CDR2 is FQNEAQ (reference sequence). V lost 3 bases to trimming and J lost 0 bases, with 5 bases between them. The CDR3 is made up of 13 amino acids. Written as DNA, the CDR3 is TGTGCCAGCAGCTTCTATCTGAACACTGAAGCTTTCTTT. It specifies CASSFYLNTEAFF.